The 3 T cell receptor beta chains in this list originate from one sample, sequenced in a study of CD8 T cells in ankylosing spondylitis. Study conclusions and caveats: Characteristic, it appeared, of ankylosing spondylitis blood was a TCR beta motif of roughly 8 highly homologous variants.

MiXCR, run by TCRdb on the 5' RACE reads, gives a single entry per CDR3 protein. Of 750,000 to 850,000 distinct CDR3 sequences in the sample, 12% were seen once. No antigen has been assigned to these receptors. Sequencing used blood, either unsorted or a sorted T cell fraction (not recorded which). These receptors were obtained from a male donor with ankylosing spondylitis.

This clonotype was counted at least ten times. The gene calls are TRBV29-1 and TRBJ1-1; maybe TRBD1 (6 bases). Trimming cost V 8 bases and J 0 bases, with 10 bases left between them. Germline assignment: CDR1 SQVTM and CDR2 ANQGSEA. This CDR3 is built from 12 residues. CDR3 in DNA: TGCAGCATACAGGGTATGAACACTGAAGCTTTCTTT. Protein: CSIQGMNTEAFF.

The sample holds many counts of this clonotype. The J gene is TRBJ2-5, the V gene TRBV12-3 or TRBV12-4; D unresolved. The CDR3 totals 14 residues. Trimming shortened V by 2 bases and J by 2 bases, and 9 bases separated the two germline ends. CDR3: CASSLTGEQETQYF. The DNA for the CDR3 is TGTGCCAGCAGTTTAACTGGGGAACAAGAGACCCAGTACTTC.

V gene TRBV7-9 combines with J gene TRBJ2-6, with D possibly TRBD1 on 5 matching bases. The germline V gene has CDR1 SEHNR and CDR2 FQNEAQ (reference sequence). V lost 7 bases and J lost 0, with 10 bases in between. This CDR3 is built from 15 residues. The CDR3 loop reads CASNSQVSGANVLTF. In DNA, the CDR3 is TGTGCCAGCAACTCACAGGTCTCTGGGGCCAACGTCCTGACTTTC.